This entry describes one T cell receptor beta chain. No antigen is known for it. The V end was cut by 0 bases, the J end by 2 bases, with 8 bases between. Per the germline V gene, CDR1 is SGHVS and CDR2 is FQNEAQ. The CDR3 sequence is 14 residues long. This sample is part of a study of T cell repertoires in cytomegalovirus infection. Across the study: Public TCR beta signatures indicated both CMV infection and matching HLA type.

General study results and limits: What dominated the ex vivo response were HLA-C-restricted CMV-specific TCR beta clonotypes. Based on cumulative public TCR beta family frequency, carriers of CMV plus the relevant HLA were identified.

A single record per CDR3 protein comes from TCRdb applying MiXCR to the reads. The table has fewer than 650,000 distinct CDR3 sequences, almost 40% seen once. The rearrangement joins TRBV7-8 to TRBJ2-7; D may be TRBD2 (5 bases). Sequencing used cultured PBMCs, obtained from culture after CMV antigen stimulation. This receptor was identified in a human donor in good health (CMV status not recorded). Some clones in this sample may be carry-over from other donors' samples. The CDR3 protein is CASSLAKRTYEQYF. CDR3 sequence (DNA): TGTGCCAGCAGCTTAGCGAAGCGGACCTACGAGCAGTACTTC.